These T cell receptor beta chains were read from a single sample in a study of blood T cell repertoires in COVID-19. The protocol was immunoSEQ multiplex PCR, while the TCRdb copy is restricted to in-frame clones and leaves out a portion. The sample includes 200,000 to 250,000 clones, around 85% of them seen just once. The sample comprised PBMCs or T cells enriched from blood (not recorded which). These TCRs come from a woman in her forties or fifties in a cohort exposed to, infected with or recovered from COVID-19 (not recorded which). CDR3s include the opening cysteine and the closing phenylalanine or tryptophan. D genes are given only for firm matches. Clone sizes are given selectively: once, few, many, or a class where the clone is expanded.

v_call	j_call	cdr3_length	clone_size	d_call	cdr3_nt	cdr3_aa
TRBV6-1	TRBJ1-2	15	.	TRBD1	TGTGCCAGCAGTGAAGCCCTAGGACAGGGAGCTGGCTACACCTTC	CASSEALGQGAGYTF
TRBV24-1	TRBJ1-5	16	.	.	TGTGCCACCAGTGATTCCGACGGACATAGCAATCAGCCCCAGCATTTT	CATSDSDGHSNQPQHF
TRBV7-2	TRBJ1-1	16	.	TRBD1	TGTGCCAGCAGCCCAACGACAGGGGGCAGGAGCACTGAAGCTTTCTTT	CASSPTTGGRSTEAFF
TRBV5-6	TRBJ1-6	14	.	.	TGTGCCAGCAGCTTGGACAGGGCCAATTCACCCCTCCACTTT	CASSLDRANSPLHF
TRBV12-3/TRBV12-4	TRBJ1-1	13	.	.	TGTGCCAGCAGTTTAGTTCCTAGGCGGCAAGCTTTCTTT	CASSLVPRRQAFF
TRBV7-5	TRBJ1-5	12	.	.	TGTGCCAGAAGCTTGGAGTTTCAGCCCCAGCATTTT	CARSLEFQPQHF
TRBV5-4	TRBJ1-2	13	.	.	TGTGCCAGCAGCCGAGACAAGCCCTATGGCTACACCTTC	CASSRDKPYGYTF
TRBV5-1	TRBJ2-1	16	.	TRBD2	TGCGCCAGCAGCTTACTAGCGGGGAACTCCTACAATGAACAGTTCTTC	CASSLLAGNSYNEQFF
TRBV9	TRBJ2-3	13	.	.	TGTGCCAGCAGCGTAGAACTAACAGATACGCAGTATTTT	CASSVELTDTQYF
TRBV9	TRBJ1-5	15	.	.	TGTGCCAGCAGCCCACATCAGGGTCCGAATCAGCCCCAGCATTTT	CASSPHQGPNQPQHF
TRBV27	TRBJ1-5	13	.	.	TGTGCCAGCAGTTTTTTAGCAAATCAGCCCCAGCATTTT	CASSFLANQPQHF
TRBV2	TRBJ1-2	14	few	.	TGTGCCAGCAGTGAAAGTGAGGCAGCTCCTAATTACACCTTC	CASSESEAAPNYTF
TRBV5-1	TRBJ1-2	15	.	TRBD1	TGCGCCAGCAGCTTGGGGACAGGGCCTTTCTATGGCTACACCTTC	CASSLGTGPFYGYTF
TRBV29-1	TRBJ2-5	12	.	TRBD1	TGCAGCGTTGTAGGGGGCGGCGAGACCCAGTACTTC	CSVVGGGETQYF
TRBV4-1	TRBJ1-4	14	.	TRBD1	TGCGCCAGCAGCCAAGTAGGGACAGTTGAAAAACTGTTTTTT	CASSQVGTVEKLFF
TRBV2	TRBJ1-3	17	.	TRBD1	TGTGCCAGCAGTTTGGACAGGACGGCGAGGACTGGAAACACCATATATTTT	CASSLDRTARTGNTIYF
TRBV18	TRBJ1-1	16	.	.	TGTGCCAGCTCACCACCAGGGGCCGCTATGAACACTGAAGCTTTCTTT	CASSPPGAAMNTEAFF
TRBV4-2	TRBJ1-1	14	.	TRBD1	TGTGCCAGCAGCCAAGACAGGGGGAGGTCTGAAGCTTTCTTT	CASSQDRGRSEAFF